Below, 30 T cell receptor beta chains from the same sample are listed, as sequenced in a study of CD8 T cells in ankylosing spondylitis. From the 5' RACE reads, TCRdb called clonotypes with MiXCR, one entry per CDR3 protein. In the table there are 200,000 to 250,000 distinct CDR3 sequences, 7% to 10% of which are singletons. The sequencing input was blood, either unsorted or a sorted T cell fraction (not recorded which). The receptors originated from a female donor with ankylosing spondylitis or in good health (not recorded which).

This clonotype was detected ten times or more. This chain joins TRBV6-1 and TRBJ2-7; D is possibly TRBD2 (6 bases). The CDR3 is made up of 13 amino acids. The V end was cut by 5 bases, the J end by 1 base, with 9 bases between. The germline CDR1 and CDR2 sequences are MNHNS and SASEGT. The CDR3 spells CASSLTSSYEQYF. In DNA form, the CDR3 reads TGTGCCAGCAGTTTGACTAGTTCCTACGAGCAGTACTTC.

This clonotype showed up many times. The V and J genes are TRBV12-3 or TRBV12-4 and TRBJ2-5; the D is unclear. The V end was cut by 3 bases, the J end by 5 bases, with 10 bases between. The CDR3 runs to 13 residues. Written as DNA, the CDR3 is TGTGCCAGCAGTTTTGTTGGGCATGAGACCCAGTACTTC. This gives the protein CASSFVGHETQYF.

This clonotype has a count of ten or more. The DNA of the CDR3 is TGCAGCGTTGGCCGGGATGGGGAGGAGGGGGCAAATGAGCAGTTCTTC. Protein sequence: CSVGRDGEEGANEQFF. The chain combines TRBV29-1 with TRBJ2-1, with TRBD1 as a possible D gene (7 bases). Trimming removed 4 bases from V and 7 bases from J, with 23 bases in between. The germline V gene has CDR1 SQVTM and CDR2 ANQGSEA. This CDR3 spans 16 amino acids.

This clonotype was seen many times. V is TRBV7-2 and J is TRBJ1-1; TRBD1 matches at 9 bases. CDR1 is SGHTA, CDR2 FQGNSA, per germline. The CDR3 has 15 residues. Trimming took 1 base from V and 8 from J; bases not matched to a gene: 8. The CDR3, as DNA: TGTGCCAGCAGCTTAGATCCCGGACAGGGGCGAGAAGCTTTCTTT. Its protein is CASSLDPGQGREAFF.

The rearrangement uses TRBV11-2 and TRBJ2-5; D not certain. Germline CDR1 and CDR2: SGHAT and FQNNGV. CDR3 length: 14 amino acids. V was shortened by 4 bases and J by 4 bases, with 13 bases between the two germline ends. The CDR3 region has the DNA TGTGCCAGCAGCTCCATTGCAGGTTCAGAGACCCAGTACTTC. Translated, it gives CASSSIAGSETQYF.

This clonotype was found many times. The rearrangement links TRBV27 to TRBJ2-3, with 8 bases lining up with TRBD2. This CDR3 is 15 amino acids long. Per germline, CDR1 MNHEY and CDR2 SMNVEV (reference sequence). V lost 5 bases to trimming and J lost 4 bases; unmatched junction nucleotides: 8. Written as DNA, the CDR3 is TGTGCCAGCAGTCCAACCGGGACTAGTCCAGATACGCAGTATTTT. As protein: CASSPTGTSPDTQYF.

The gene calls are TRBV25-1 and TRBJ2-2; D not resolved. Germline CDR1 and CDR2: MGHDK and SYGVNS. The CDR3 consists of 15 residues. V lost 3 bases, J lost 3 bases, and 11 bases lay in between. In DNA form, the CDR3 reads TGTGCCAGCAGTGATAGATACTTTTACACCGGGGAGCTGTTTTTT. Translating it yields CASSDRYFYTGELFF.

This clonotype has more than one count but fewer than ten. A read error may be the cause here, since a much bigger clone is one base away. The chain carries TRBV20-1 and TRBJ2-3; 7 positions agree with TRBD1. From germline, CDR1 is DFQATT and CDR2 SNEGSKA (reference sequence). This CDR3 is 16 amino acids long. The CDR3 DNA reads as TGCTGTGCTTTCTCGGGGCAGGACAGGCGCACAGATACGCAGTATTTT. This translates into CCAFSGQDRRTDTQYF.

At least ten counts were recorded for this clonotype. This chain uses TRBV10-3 with TRBJ1-1; no definite D call. This CDR3 comprises 10 residues. Trimming removed 8 bases from V and 11 bases from J, with 12 bases in between. Germline CDR1 reads ENHRY; CDR2 reads SYGVKD. The DNA for the CDR3 is TGTGCCATCGGGAGGACTCCGGCTTTCTTT. Translating gives CAIGRTPAFF.

A note on this clonotype: Sequence at one end of the junction differs from germline and may be a read error. This sequence joins TRBV7-2 and TRBJ2-2; D gene ambiguous. The CDR3 is 15 amino acids. Germline loops: CDR1 SGHTA, CDR2 FQGNSA. In DNA, the CDR3 is TGTGCCAGCGGCTTTCATATACGGGCCGGCGGGGAGCTGTTTTTT. Amino acid sequence: CASGFHIRAGGELFF.

This clonotype was detected only a few times. V is TRBV7-9 and J is TRBJ2-1; 12 bases map to TRBD2. The CDR3 sequence is 15 residues long. The junction had 4 bases not matched to a gene; V was cut back by 4 bases and J by 6 bases. CDR1 and CDR2 (germline): SEHNR, FQNEAQ (reference sequence). The chain's CDR3 is CASSYLAGGLNEQFF. CDR3 nucleotides: TGTGCCAGCAGCTACCTAGCGGGAGGGCTCAATGAGCAGTTCTTC.

This clonotype was detected many times. This chain links TRBV27 with TRBJ2-7; 7 nucleotides agree with TRBD2. CDR1 is MNHEY, CDR2 SMNVEV, per germline (reference sequence). CDR3 length equals 14 residues. V lost 6 bases and J lost 3; bases outside the gene matches: 8. As DNA, the CDR3 is TGTGCCAGCAGGGGGGGGACTCATTTCTACGAGCAGTACTTC. Amino acids: CASRGGTHFYEQYF.

This clonotype was seen a few times. The chain employs TRBV30 and TRBJ2-3, with 9 nucleotides matching TRBD2. The CDR3 has 13 residues. After removal of 3 bases from V and 4 bases from J, the junction contained 2 bases not matched to a gene. Germline values: CDR1 GTSNPN, CDR2 SVGIG (reference sequence). CDR3 residues: CAWRAGGSDTQYF. The CDR3, as DNA: TGTGCCTGGAGAGCGGGAGGATCAGATACGCAGTATTTT.

This clonotype appeared a single time. One end of the junction varies from germline; a read error may be responsible. This chain uses TRBV23-1 with TRBJ1-1; D unclear. TRBV23-1 is placed among ORFs of uncertain function. This CDR3 is 13 amino acids long. CDR3: CASRPTESTEAFF. The CDR3 bases are TGCGCCAGCAGACCGACTGAGTCGACTGAAGCCTTCTTT.

This clonotype was seen ten or more times. V gene TRBV3-1 combines with J gene TRBJ2-1; 8 bases match TRBD1. After removal of 4 bases from V and 8 bases from J, the junction contained 7 bases not matched to a gene. Germline loops: CDR1 LGHDT, CDR2 YNNKEL (reference sequence). The CDR3 has 14 amino acids. In DNA, the CDR3 is TGTGCCAGCAGCCTAAGGCAGGGGGCAGATGAGCAGTTCTTC. The encoded protein is CASSLRQGADEQFF.

In its sample, this clonotype was seen a few times. The J gene is TRBJ2-1, the V gene TRBV7-3, with 11 bases aligning to TRBD2. The length of the CDR3 is 18 residues. The ends lost 3 bases at V and 1 base at J; junction bases unmatched: 8. Per germline, CDR1 SGHTA and CDR2 FQGTGA. This CDR3 is CASSFEPRTSGSYNEQFF. In DNA, the CDR3 is TGTGCCAGCAGCTTTGAACCTCGGACTAGCGGGTCCTACAATGAGCAGTTCTTC.

In the case of this clonotype: This may stem from a read error, because a much larger clone lies one nucleotide away. The V call is TRBV7-8, the J call TRBJ1-2, with D uncertain. The CDR3 is 14 residues long. V was cut by 7 bases and J by 4 bases, with 16 bases left in between. Germline assignment: CDR1 SGHVS and CDR2 FQNEAQ. The CDR3 reads CASNSRVWGYGYTF. CDR3 sequence (DNA): TGTGCCAGCAACTCGAGGGTCTGGGGCTATGGCTACACCTTC.

The table lists this clonotype with many counts. The chain employs TRBV12-3 or TRBV12-4 and TRBJ1-2, with 8 bases that match TRBD1. The CDR3 is 15 residues long. V dropped 6 bases and J dropped 8; count of bases not matched to a gene: 14. The CDR3 loop reads CASSAIPQGAKGYTF. In nucleotides, the CDR3 is TGTGCCAGCAGCGCCATCCCGCAGGGGGCCAAGGGCTACACCTTC.

This clonotype was recorded many times. This rearrangement joins TRBV20-1 to TRBJ2-3, with no clear D. Per the germline V gene, CDR1 is DFQATT and CDR2 is SNEGSKA (reference sequence). CDR3 size: 15 residues. Deletions cut 0 bases from V and 3 bases from J, with 13 bases between. The CDR3 here is CSAREESRGTDTQYF. DNA of the CDR3: TGCAGTGCTAGAGAAGAGTCCCGAGGTACAGATACGCAGTATTTT.

Ten or more counts support this clonotype. This rearrangement joins TRBV6-2 or TRBV6-3 to TRBJ2-3; 9 bases map to TRBD2. The V gene end was trimmed by 8 bases and the J gene end by 5 bases; junction bases not matched to a gene: 5. The CDR3 contains 13 residues. CDR1 and CDR2 from the germline V gene are MNHEY and SVGEGT. CDR3 sequence: CASGGSGRDTQYF. The CDR3 nucleotides read TGTGCCAGCGGAGGTAGCGGGAGAGATACGCAGTATTTT.

Many counts were recorded for this clonotype. The gene calls are TRBV10-3 and TRBJ1-4; perhaps TRBD1 as D (5 bases). CDR1 and CDR2 (germline): ENHRY, SYGVKD. V was shortened by 3 bases and J by 8 bases, with 16 bases between the two germline ends. The CDR3 sequence is 15 residues long. Here the CDR3 DNA reads TGTGCCATCAGTGATCCCGGGACTATGAGGGAAAAACTGTTTTTT. Translating gives CAISDPGTMREKLFF.

The chain joins TRBV28 to TRBJ2-7; D perhaps matches TRBD1 (7 bases). V was pared by 6 bases and J by 2 bases, with 17 bases between. Germline-derived CDR1 and CDR2 are MDHEN and SYDVKM. The CDR3 covers 15 residues. CDR3: CASRPGGRGTYEQYF. The CDR3, as DNA: TGTGCCAGCAGGCCAGGGGGACGGGGGACCTACGAGCAGTACTTC. The variable domain in full, with the rest retrieved from reference TRBV28 and TRBJ2-7, is DVKVTQSSRYLVKRTGEKVFLECVQDMDHENMFWYRQDPGLGLRLIYFSYDVKMKEKGDIPEGYSVSREKKERFSLILESASTNQTSMYLCASRPGGRGTYEQYFGPGTRLTVT.

This clonotype was counted ten times or more. This chain links TRBV28 with TRBJ1-2, with 10 bases aligning to TRBD1. Germline lookup yields CDR1 MDHEN and CDR2 SYDVKM. With V trimmed by 6 bases and J by 3 bases, 4 bases remained unmatched. The CDR3 has 14 amino acids. CDR3 residues: CASSSGQGDYGYTF. The DNA of the CDR3 is TGTGCCAGCAGCTCCGGACAGGGGGACTATGGCTACACCTTC.

In this sample, this clonotype turned up many times. The J gene is TRBJ2-5, the V gene TRBV10-3, with 10 bases identical to TRBD2. Germline CDR1 and CDR2: ENHRY and SYGVKD. V shed 6 bases, J shed 1 base, and the junction held 2 bases outside the gene matches. This CDR3 spans 14 amino acids. The DNA for the CDR3 is TGTGCCATCAGCTGGACTAGCGGCCAAGAGACCCAGTACTTC. Encoded protein: CAISWTSGQETQYF.

This clonotype occurred a few times. A read error may account for a junction end that differs from germline. This CDR3 is CASGVGGRTSSNEQFF. In DNA, the CDR3 is TGTGCCAGCGGCGTAGGGGGCAGGACTAGTTCTAATGAGCAGTTCTTC. The chain recombines TRBV9 with TRBJ2-1; D tentatively reads TRBD1 or TRBD2 (7 bases each). Germline-derived CDR1 and CDR2 are SGDLS and YYNGEE. CDR3 size: 16 residues.

This clonotype has only a few counts. The chain employs TRBV4-3 and TRBJ2-3; TRBD2 matches 11 bases. Germline CDR1 LGHNA, CDR2 YSLEER. Trimming cost V 0 bases and J 9 bases; bases outside gene matches: 14. The CDR3 totals 18 residues. The CDR3 bases are TGCGCCAGCAGCCAAGATGGGGTAGCGGGAGGGCCACAGGACACGCAGTATTTT. This sequence encodes CASSQDGVAGGPQDTQYF.

This clonotype came up many times. This chain links TRBV5-1 with TRBJ2-3; possibly TRBD1 for D (6 bases). Germline assignment: CDR1 SGHRS and CDR2 YFSETQ. V dropped 0 bases and J dropped 3 bases, with 20 bases sitting between them. This CDR3 has 18 amino acids. CDR3 residues: CASSLAVGGALGTDTQYF. The CDR3 DNA reads TGCGCCAGCAGCTTGGCCGTTGGGGGCGCCTTAGGGACAGATACGCAGTATTTT. The whole variable domain, remainder taken from reference TRBV5-1 and TRBJ2-3, is KAGVTQTPRYLIKTRGQQVTLSCSPISGHRSVSWYQQTPGQGLQFLFEYFSETQRNKGNFPGRFSGRQFSNSRSEMNVSTLELGDSALYLCASSLAVGGALGTDTQYFGPGTRLTVL.

This clonotype was seen ten or more times. The genes are TRBV3-1 and TRBJ2-1; 8 bases match TRBD2. V shed 6 bases and J 5 bases; nucleotides not matched to a gene: 6. Germline V gene lookup returns CDR1 LGHDT and CDR2 YNNKEL (reference sequence). CDR3 size: 14 residues. The CDR3 DNA follows: TGTGCCAGCAGACTCAGCGGGGGAAACAATGAGCAGTTCTTC. Translation gives CASRLSGGNNEQFF.

This clonotype was recorded many times. This rearrangement joins TRBV6-6 to TRBJ1-6; D might be TRBD1 (5 bases). V lost 8 bases and J 1 base, leaving 12 bases between the germline ends. Germline V gene data show CDR1 as MNHNY and CDR2 as SVGAGI (reference sequence). The CDR3 is 15 residues long. The CDR3 spells CASRKEGSYNSPLHF. The CDR3, as DNA: TGTGCCAGCCGCAAAGAGGGGTCCTATAATTCACCCCTCCACTTT.

The V gene is TRBV7-7, the J gene TRBJ2-5; D may be TRBD2 (5 bases). Germline V gene sequence: CDR1 SSHAT, CDR2 FNYEAQ (reference sequence). CDR3 length: 13 residues. V was clipped by 5 bases and J by 5 bases, with 12 bases between them. The CDR3 loop is CASSPEGGETQYF. CDR3 DNA: TGTGCCAGCAGCCCCGAGGGTGGTGAGACCCAGTACTTC.